This T cell receptor (beta chain) was sequenced during a study of T cell responses to AZD1222 COVID-19 vaccine (dated by TCRdb to the early 2020s). About the study as a whole: AZD1222 recipients with second doses at about 4 weeks or about 12 weeks were pooled, because spike-specific TCR depth and breadth did not differ between schedules. A total of roughly 240 trial participants underwent TCR sequencing, of whom nearly 210 received two doses of AZD1222 and about 25 received two doses of the MenACWY control vaccine. Trial participants were enrolled into age subgroups of 18-55, 56-69 and 70-plus years, which contained approximately 150, 30 and 60 TCR-sequenced participants, respectively. What the authors observed across the whole study: Participants were mostly white British, with more females than males. The authors suggested clonal diversity may have been underestimated. Epitopes outside the regions mutated in the B.1.351 and B.1.1.7 variants were reportedly recognized by nearly half of the unique spike-specific TCRs. The vaccine-associated CD4 TCRs covered the entire spike protein, and the dominant responses fell in regions 160-218 and 743-854. After two AZD1222 doses, both the breadth and the depth of spike-specific TCRs were significantly higher than at day 0 and than in MenACWY recipients. Only a handful of AZD1222 recipients were SARS-CoV-2 seropositive at baseline, limiting conclusions about previously exposed vaccinees. Because no samples from the day 14 peak response were available, repertoires could be characterized only after the peak T cell response. The 56-69-year group was small, and its depth increase did not reach significance, likely because of low power.

The CDR3 regions of human TCRbeta chains were analyzed by immunosequencing. The original pipeline was this. TCRs in the repertoires were matched against a reference library of SARS-CoV-2-specific TCRs that had been generated with the MIRA antigen-specificity platform. Breadth was defined as the fraction of unique TCRs that were SARS-CoV-2-associated, and depth was defined as the fraction of total T cells that were SARS-CoV-2-associated. Using the MIRA data, each spike-specific TCR was assigned both to the spike region to which the TCR was reactive and to a CD4 or CD8 class. Log10-transformed breadth and depth values were compared by one-way ANOVA with Sidak's multiple comparisons tests. Here the immuneACCESS table is served through TCRdb, limited to in-frame sequences with V and J called. Missing clones are a known gap in these copies; in checked studies unresolved V genes cover under half, and the rest lacks a known reason. For V, J and clone size, that table is used; D and trimming come from the DNA. The table for this sample lists roughly 160,000 clones; roughly 90% of them were counted only once. Together, the top ten hold around 1.6% of the sample.

Concerning this clone itself: The clone's antigen remains unknown. No base quality values were provided; no much bigger clone lies one nucleotide off.

V gives up 0 bases and J gives up 1 base, and the segment between their germline ends measures 12 bases. The CDR3 measures 15 amino acids from cysteine to phenylalanine. The DNA shown is the 45-base CDR3, in frame from base 1. Per the germline V gene (reference sequence), GTSNPN is the CDR1 and SVGIG is the CDR2. The sample's time point label, in plain terms: baseline before first vaccination. The vaccinee samples were drawn from two UK trials, COV001 and COV002, one of which was a single-blind randomized controlled phase 2/3 trial testing AZD1222 (ChAdOx1 nCoV-19) in healthy adults. Trial participant PBMC samples were collected at day 0 and day 28 after the second dose for TCRbeta chain sequencing.

This receptor was identified in an adult in good health. The chain uses TRBV30 and TRBJ2-5; there is no confident call for the D gene. The sequences come from peripheral blood, collected on day 0 of AZD1222 vaccination. This receptor carries the CDR3 CAWSVQRQIQETQYF. The bases are TGTGCCTGGAGTGTACAAAGGCAGATCCAAGAGACCCAGTACTTC. Extended through the reference TRBV30 and TRBJ2-5 proteins, this CDR3 yields the full variable domain: SQTIHQWPATLVQPVGSPLSLECTVEGTSNPNLYWYRQAAGRGLQLLFYSVGIGQISSEVPQNLSASRPQDRQFILSSKKLLLSDSGFYLCAWSVQRQIQETQYFGPGTRLLVL.